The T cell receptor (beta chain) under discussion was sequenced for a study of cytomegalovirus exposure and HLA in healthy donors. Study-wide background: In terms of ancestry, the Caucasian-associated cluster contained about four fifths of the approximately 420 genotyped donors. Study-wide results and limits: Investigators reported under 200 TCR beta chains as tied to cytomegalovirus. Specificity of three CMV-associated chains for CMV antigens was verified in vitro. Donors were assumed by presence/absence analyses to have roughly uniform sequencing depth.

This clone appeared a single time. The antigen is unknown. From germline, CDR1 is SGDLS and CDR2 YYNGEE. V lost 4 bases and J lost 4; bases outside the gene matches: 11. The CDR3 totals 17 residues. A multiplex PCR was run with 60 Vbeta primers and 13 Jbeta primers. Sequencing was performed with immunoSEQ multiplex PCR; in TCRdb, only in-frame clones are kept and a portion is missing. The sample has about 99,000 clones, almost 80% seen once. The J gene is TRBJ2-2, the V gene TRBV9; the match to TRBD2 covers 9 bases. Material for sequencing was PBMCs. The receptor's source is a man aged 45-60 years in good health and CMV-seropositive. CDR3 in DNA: TGTGCCAGCAGCCCGAACTTTAGCGGGAGCGGCACCGGGGAGCTGTTTTTT. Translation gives CASSPNFSGSGTGELFF. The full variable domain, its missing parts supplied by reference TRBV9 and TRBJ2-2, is DSGVTQTPKHLITATGQRVTLRCSPRSGDLSVYWYQQSLDQGLQFLIQYYNGEERAKGNILERFSAQQFPDLHSELNLSSLELGDSALYFCASSPNFSGSGTGELFFGEGSRLTVL.